The 14 T cell receptor beta chains in this list originate from one sample, sequenced in a study of beta chain features in type 1 diabetes. General study results and limits: Type 1 diabetes patients had TCRB CDR3s that were shorter (moderately but significantly so) in all four CD4+ subsets.

As every portion of the isolated RNA was reverse transcribed, the sequencing read expressed TCRB transcripts. Here immunoSEQ multiplex PCR was the method, and the copy in TCRdb shows in-frame clones only, minus some. The sample carries around 300,000 clones, 15% recorded once. The antigens of these receptors remain unknown. Sequenced input: naive CD4+ T cells from blood. The receptor set was obtained from a man aged 18 to 29 with type 1 diabetes.

The chain uses TRBV5-4 and TRBJ2-1, with 8 bases lining up with TRBD2. Germline V gene lookup returns CDR1 SGHNT and CDR2 YYREEE (reference sequence). This CDR3 has 16 amino acids. J lost 4 bases, V lost 3 bases, and 9 bases had no gene match. For the CDR3, the DNA is TGTGCCAGCAGCTCGCCTTCTAGCGGGCCATACAATGAGCAGTTCTTC. This translates into CASSSPSSGPYNEQFF. The full variable domain, completed using reference TRBV5-4 and TRBJ2-1, is ETGVTQSPTHLIKTRGQQVTLRCSSQSGHNTVSWYQQALGQGPQFIFQYYREEENGRGNFPPRFSGLQFPNYSSELNVNALELDDSALYLCASSSPSSGPYNEQFFGPGTRLTVL.

This clone was observed a handful of times. This sequence joins TRBV4-3 and TRBJ1-1, with D possibly TRBD1 on 5 matching bases. This CDR3 is 16 amino acids long. V dropped 0 bases and J dropped 0 bases, with 11 bases sitting between them. Germline CDR1 reads LGHNA; CDR2 reads YSLEER. The DNA of the CDR3 is TGCGCCAGCAGCCAAGATCTCTGGGGGGTGAACACTGAAGCTTTCTTT. Translation gives CASSQDLWGVNTEAFF.

J is TRBJ1-1 and V is TRBV7-9; 7 bases line up with TRBD1. The CDR3 totals 14 residues. The germline V gene has CDR1 SEHNR and CDR2 FQNEAQ (reference sequence). Germline trimming cut 5 bases from V and 3 bases from J; bases unmatched to any gene: 6. This CDR3 reads CASSPRGTDTEAFF. CDR3 coding DNA: TGTGCCAGCAGCCCGAGAGGGACAGACACTGAAGCTTTCTTT.

This clone was counted only a few times. This rearrangement joins TRBV7-2 to TRBJ2-5, with D maybe TRBD1 (6 bases). CDR1 SGHTA and CDR2 FQGNSA come from the germline V gene. With 4 bases removed from V and 0 bases from J, the gap between germline ends came to 15 bases. CDR3 length: 16 amino acids. CDR3 protein: CASSSRSRGYQETQYF. CDR3 bases: TGTGCCAGCAGCTCACGCTCGAGGGGGTACCAAGAGACCCAGTACTTC.

The J gene is TRBJ2-2, the V gene TRBV6-6; 9 positions match TRBD1. The CDR3 runs to 16 residues. With 0 bases clipped from V and 4 bases from J, the junction kept 3 bases outside the gene matches. From germline, CDR1 is MNHNY and CDR2 SVGAGI (reference sequence). The CDR3 is CASSYSGTGSTGELFF. The DNA for the CDR3 is TGTGCCAGCAGTTACTCGGGGACAGGGTCCACCGGGGAGCTGTTTTTT.

V and J are TRBV7-9 and TRBJ2-7; 8 bases agree with TRBD2. CDR1 is SEHNR, CDR2 FQNEAQ, per germline (reference sequence). CDR3 length equals 15 residues. The J segment lost 2 bases and the V segment lost 0 bases, leaving 3 bases of the junction unmatched. For the CDR3, the DNA is TGTGCCAGCAGCTTAGCACTAGCGGAGACCTACGAGCAGTACTTC. This translates into CASSLALAETYEQYF.

The rearrangement joins TRBV30 to TRBJ2-3, with D unresolved. Deletions cut 4 bases from V and 0 bases from J, with 11 bases between. The germline V gene encodes CDR1 GTSNPN and CDR2 SVGIG (reference sequence). The CDR3 length is 14 residues. Written as DNA, the CDR3 is TGTGCCTGGAATAGTCAGACTAGCACAGATACGCAGTATTTT. Protein sequence: CAWNSQTSTDTQYF.

The rearrangement links TRBV28 to TRBJ1-1; D is perhaps TRBD1 (6 bases). The CDR3 is 14 amino acids. Between the trimmed V and J ends, which lost 2 bases and 1 base, there was a span of 8 bases. Per germline, CDR1 MDHEN and CDR2 SYDVKM. The CDR3 loop reads CASSLRGANTEAFF. Written as DNA, the CDR3 is TGTGCCAGCAGTTTACGGGGGGCGAACACTGAAGCTTTCTTT. Supplemented by reference TRBV28 and TRBJ1-1, the full variable domain reads DVKVTQSSRYLVKRTGEKVFLECVQDMDHENMFWYRQDPGLGLRLIYFSYDVKMKEKGDIPEGYSVSREKKERFSLILESASTNQTSMYLCASSLRGANTEAFFGQGTRLTVV.

This chain links TRBV10-3 with TRBJ2-3; the D gene is possibly TRBD1 (7 bases). The CDR3 extends over 15 amino acids. CDR1 and CDR2 (germline): ENHRY, SYGVKD. V lost 8 bases to trimming and J lost 8 bases, with 23 bases between them. Here the CDR3 reads CAIAGSRGQLVTQYF. For the CDR3, the DNA is TGTGCCATCGCGGGATCGAGGGGGCAGTTGGTTACGCAGTATTTT.

This chain uses TRBV11-2 with TRBJ2-6, with 7 bases aligning to TRBD1. This CDR3 is built from 18 residues. The ends lost 5 bases at V and 0 bases at J; junction bases unmatched: 10. Germline assignment: CDR1 SGHAT and CDR2 FQNNGV. CDR3 sequence: CASSIIVQGTSGANVLTF. DNA for the CDR3: TGTGCCAGCAGCATAATCGTACAGGGGACCTCTGGGGCCAACGTCCTGACTTTC.

V and J are TRBV7-8 and TRBJ2-1; TRBD2 matches at 9 bases. The ends lost 3 bases at V and 9 bases at J; junction bases unmatched: 9. The V gene's germline CDR1 is SGHVS and CDR2 FQNEAQ. The CDR3 has 15 amino acids. The CDR3 region is CASSFRLSGRLEQFF. For the CDR3, the DNA is TGTGCCAGCAGCTTCAGGCTTAGCGGGAGACTTGAGCAGTTCTTC. Using reference TRBV7-8 and TRBJ2-1 for the parts outside the CDR3, the full variable domain is GAGVSQSPRYKVAKRGQDVALRCDPISGHVSLFWYQQALGQGPEFLTYFQNEAQLDKSGLPSDRFFAERPEGSVSTLKIQRTQQEDSAVYLCASSFRLSGRLEQFFGPGTRLTVL.

Remarks on this clone: The junction and the germline gene differ at one end; a read error may be behind it. The chain recombines TRBV12-5 with TRBJ2-1; D is uncertain. In germline, CDR1 is LGHNT, CDR2 FRNRAP. The CDR3 is made up of 11 amino acids. Here the CDR3 reads CASGSFNEQFF. In DNA, the CDR3 is TGTGCTAGTGGTTCCTTCAATGAGCAGTTCTTC.

V is TRBV7-2 and J is TRBJ1-1; D gene uncertain. Trimming left V 1 base short and J 4 bases short, with 13 bases between. The CDR3 spans 15 residues. The germline V gene has CDR1 SGHTA and CDR2 FQGNSA. CDR3 sequence reads: CASSLGAGWATEAFF. The CDR3, as DNA: TGTGCCAGCAGCTTAGGGGCGGGGTGGGCCACTGAAGCTTTCTTT.

This chain uses TRBV7-6 with TRBJ2-7; 9 bases agree with TRBD2. CDR3 length: 14 amino acids. Germline V gene lookup returns CDR1 SGHVS and CDR2 FNYEAQ. J gave up 5 bases and V 7 bases, and 9 bases lay outside the gene matches. The CDR3 bases are TGTGCCAGCATTCCACCGGGACTAGCCCACGAGCAGTACTTC. This encodes CASIPPGLAHEQYF.